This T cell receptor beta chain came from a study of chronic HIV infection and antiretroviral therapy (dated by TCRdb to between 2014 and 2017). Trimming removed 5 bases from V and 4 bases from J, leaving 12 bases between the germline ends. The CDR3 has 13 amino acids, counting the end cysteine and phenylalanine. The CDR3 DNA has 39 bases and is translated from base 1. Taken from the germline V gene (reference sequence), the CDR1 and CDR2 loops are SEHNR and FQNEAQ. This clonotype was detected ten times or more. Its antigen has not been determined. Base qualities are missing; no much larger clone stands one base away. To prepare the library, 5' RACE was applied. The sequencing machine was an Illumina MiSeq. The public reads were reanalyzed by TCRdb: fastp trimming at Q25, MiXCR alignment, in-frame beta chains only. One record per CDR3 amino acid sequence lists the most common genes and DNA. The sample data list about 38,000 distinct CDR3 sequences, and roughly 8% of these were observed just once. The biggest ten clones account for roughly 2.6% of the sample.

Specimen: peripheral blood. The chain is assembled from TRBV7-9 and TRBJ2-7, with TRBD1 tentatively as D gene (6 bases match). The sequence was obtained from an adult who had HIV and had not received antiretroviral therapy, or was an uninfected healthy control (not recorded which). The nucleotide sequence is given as TGTGCCAGCAGCCTTAACAGGGATTACGAGCAGTACTTC. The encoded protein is CASSLNRDYEQYF.